This TCR beta chain was captured in a study of blood T cell repertoires in COVID-19. Trimming stripped 1 base from V and 0 bases from J, with 3 bases between. In germline, CDR1 is SGHNT, CDR2 YYREEE (reference sequence). CDR3 length: 13 residues. This table comes from immunoSEQ multiplex PCR, and its TCRdb copy is limited to in-frame clones, with some not included. The table shows fewer than 250,000 clones, with almost 90% occurring only once. The V call is TRBV5-4, the J call TRBJ2-3; D call uncertain. Sequenced input: PBMCs or T cells enriched from blood (not recorded which). The sequence was collected from a man in his thirties or forties who had been exposed to COVID-19. This chain's CDR3 is CASSLLSTDTQYF. The CDR3 DNA sequence: TGTGCCAGCAGCTTGCTTAGCACAGATACGCAGTATTTT. Combining the CDR3 with reference TRBV5-4 and TRBJ2-3 gives the whole variable domain ETGVTQSPTHLIKTRGQQVTLRCSSQSGHNTVSWYQQALGQGPQFIFQYYREEENGRGNFPPRFSGLQFPNYSSELNVNALELDDSALYLCASSLLSTDTQYFGPGTRLTVL.